The 31 T cell receptor beta chains below all came from one sample that was sequenced in a study of identical twins. TCRdb reprocessed the 5' RACE reads with MiXCR, giving one entry per CDR3 protein. The sample lists about 530,000 distinct CDR3 sequences, 13% to 15% occurring once. Another study also made use of these data, one on yellow fever vaccine responses in identical twins.

Material for sequencing was CD4+ T cells sorted from blood. The receptors come from a woman aged 18-35 years in good health.

This chain uses TRBV9 with TRBJ2-3, with TRBD2 matching over 8 bases. Germline V gene sequence: CDR1 SGDLS, CDR2 YYNGEE. The CDR3 has 14 residues. The trim removed 3 bases at V and 1 base at J, leaving 1 base unmatched. The CDR3 protein is CASSGGLGTDTQYF. The CDR3 DNA follows: TGTGCCAGCAGCGGGGGACTAGGCACAGATACGCAGTATTTT.

V gene TRBV29-1 combines with J gene TRBJ1-5, with D perhaps matching TRBD1 (5 bases). CDR3 length: 13 residues. The ends were cut back, 3 bases at V and 6 bases at J, with 12 bases in the middle. Germline lookup yields CDR1 SQVTM and CDR2 ANQGSEA. The CDR3 sequence: CSVDGGTGQPQHF. The CDR3 DNA reads TGCAGCGTTGACGGGGGGACGGGTCAGCCCCAGCATTTT.

This clonotype was counted ten times or more. The rearrangement joins TRBV4-1 to TRBJ1-5, with a tentative D call TRBD1 (5 bases). The germline V gene has CDR1 MGHRA and CDR2 YSYEKL. Trimming left V 0 bases short and J 7 bases short, with 13 bases between. This CDR3 is 15 amino acids long. This CDR3 reads CASSQEDSEIQPQHF. CDR3 DNA: TGCGCCAGCAGCCAAGAAGACAGTGAGATCCAGCCCCAGCATTTT.

This clonotype was seen ten or more times. V is TRBV29-1 and J is TRBJ1-2, with TRBD1 matching 8 bases. The CDR3 loop spans 15 amino acids. Per germline, CDR1 SQVTM and CDR2 ANQGSEA. Germline trimming cut 7 bases from V and 3 bases from J; bases unmatched to any gene: 13. In DNA, the CDR3 is TGCAGCGCTGTCCACCCAGGGGGCGTAGACTATGGCTACACCTTC. Translated: CSAVHPGGVDYGYTF.

This clonotype was observed at least ten times. The rearrangement joins TRBV11-2 to TRBJ2-1; the D gene is possibly TRBD2 (6 bases). The V and J ends lost 6 bases and 4 bases respectively, with 7 bases between them. Germline-derived CDR1 and CDR2 are SGHAT and FQNNGV. The CDR3 runs to 12 residues. The CDR3 DNA reads TGTGCCAGCAGGGGAGGATACAATGAGCAGTTCTTC. Translation: CASRGGYNEQFF.

This chain links TRBV11-2 with TRBJ2-2; D is unresolved. V was clipped by 1 base and J by 7 bases, with 13 bases between them. The CDR3 is 15 residues long. Germline V gene lookup returns CDR1 SGHAT and CDR2 FQNNGV. The CDR3 DNA sequence: TGTGCCAGCAGCTTAGTGTCGGGCGAGGTCGGGGAGCTGTTTTTT. Protein sequence: CASSLVSGEVGELFF.

This clonotype was counted a few times. The chain employs TRBV5-6 and TRBJ2-3; 7 nucleotides match TRBD1. The CDR3 is 16 residues long. The ends lost 4 bases at V and 2 bases at J; junction bases unmatched: 10. Germline assignment: CDR1 SGHDT and CDR2 YYEEEE. The chain's CDR3 is CASSPSRGRVTDTQYF. The CDR3 DNA reads as TGTGCCAGCAGCCCCAGTAGGGGGCGCGTCACAGATACGCAGTATTTT.

The chain recombines TRBV24-1 with TRBJ2-1, with D perhaps matching TRBD1 (5 bases). The CDR3 has 16 residues. V lost 3 bases and J 0 bases, leaving 11 bases between the germline ends. Germline CDR1 reads KGHDR; CDR2 reads SFDVKD. The CDR3 nucleotides are TGTGCCACCAGTGATGCCCCAGGGTACTCCTACAATGAGCAGTTCTTC. Residues: CATSDAPGYSYNEQFF.

This clonotype came up many times. The J gene is TRBJ2-2, the V gene TRBV29-1; maybe TRBD2 (6 bases). Germline CDR1 is SQVTM and CDR2 is ANQGSEA. This CDR3 comprises 13 residues. Trimming cost V 3 bases and J 4 bases, with 9 bases left between them. CDR3 DNA sequence: TGCAGCGTTGATGCCGGGGGCACCGGGGAGCTGTTTTTT. Protein product: CSVDAGGTGELFF.

CDR3 region: CASSLDGRDNSPLHF. The CDR3 bases are TGCGCCAGCAGCTTGGACGGGAGGGATAATTCACCCCTCCACTTT. The chain has TRBV5-1 and TRBJ1-6; D not resolved. Germline CDR1 reads SGHRS; CDR2 reads YFSETQ. V lost 0 bases to trimming and J lost 5 bases, with 9 bases between them. The CDR3 covers 15 residues.

This clonotype occurred a few times. As DNA, the CDR3 is TGTGCCAGCAGTACGGACAGGGGAGGTTACACCTTC. As protein: CASSTDRGGYTF. This chain uses TRBV12-3 or TRBV12-4 with TRBJ1-2, with TRBD1 matching over 9 bases. This CDR3 contains 12 residues. V lost 5 bases, J lost 11 bases, and 6 bases stayed unmatched.

The sample holds many counts of this clonotype. The chain employs TRBV12-3 or TRBV12-4 and TRBJ1-1; D is undetermined. The CDR3 extends over 14 amino acids. Trimming stripped 8 bases from V and 4 bases from J, with 17 bases between. The CDR3 nucleotides read TGTGCCAGCGCTAAATCGGGGAGACCCACTGAAGCTTTCTTT. It is translated as CASAKSGRPTEAFF.

On this clonotype itself: With a much larger clone just one base away, this may be a read error. The genes are TRBV12-3 or TRBV12-4 and TRBJ1-3, with D hard to call. The CDR3 contains 17 residues. This chain's CDR3 is CTSSLASPGDSGNTIYF. The DNA for the CDR3 is TGTACCAGCAGTTTAGCGAGTCCGGGAGACTCTGGAAACACCATATATTTT.

This clonotype occurred a few times. This rearrangement joins TRBV28 to TRBJ2-5; 10 nucleotides align to TRBD1. Per germline, CDR1 MDHEN and CDR2 SYDVKM. V lost 5 bases, J lost 1 base, and 4 bases stayed unmatched. The CDR3 loop spans 15 amino acids. The CDR3 DNA follows: TGTGCCAGCAGTCTCCGGGACAGGGGCCAAGAGACCCAGTACTTC. Its protein product is CASSLRDRGQETQYF.

This clonotype was found a few times. This rearrangement joins TRBV3-1 to TRBJ2-2, with unresolved D. Germline values: CDR1 LGHDT, CDR2 YNNKEL (reference sequence). The CDR3 has 18 amino acids. V was clipped by 1 base and J by 0 bases, with 15 bases between them. CDR3 bases: TGTGCCAGCAGCCAAGGTTTTTTCGGTCCTGCGAACACCGGGGAGCTGTTTTTT. The encoded protein is CASSQGFFGPANTGELFF. Looking up the rest from reference TRBV3-1 and TRBJ2-2 gives the full variable domain: DTAVSQTPKYLVTQMGNDKSIKCEQNLGHDTMYWYKQDSKKFLKIMFSYNNKELIINETVPNRFSPKSPDKAHLNLHINSLELGDSAVYFCASSQGFFGPANTGELFFGEGSRLTVL.

A remark on this clonotype: This could be a read error, since a much larger clone is one nucleotide away. This chain joins TRBV6-6 and TRBJ2-2; D unclear. Germline V lookup: CDR1 MNHNY, CDR2 SVGAGI (reference sequence). The CDR3 length is 13 residues. The V and J ends lost 2 bases and 4 bases respectively, with 5 bases between them. This CDR3 reads CASSYITTGELFF. DNA of the CDR3: TGTGCCAGCAGTTACATAACCACCGGGGAGCTGTTTTTT.

The table lists this clonotype with a few counts. The chain joins TRBV6-5 to TRBJ2-1, with TRBD1 matching over 7 bases. The CDR3 runs to 16 residues. Trimming took 5 bases from V and 3 from J; bases not matched to a gene: 10. Germline CDR1 reads MNHEY; CDR2 reads SVGAGI. CDR3 protein: CASSNRRQGFYNEQFF. The CDR3 DNA is TGTGCCAGCAGTAACCGACGACAGGGCTTCTACAATGAGCAGTTCTTC.

The chain links TRBV10-3 to TRBJ1-2, with D possibly matching TRBD1 (6 bases). This CDR3 region has 12 residues. The germline V and J ends were trimmed by 7 bases and 8 bases, with 14 bases remaining between them. CDR1 and CDR2 (germline): ENHRY, SYGVKD. CDR3 sequence (DNA): TGTGCCATCATGATGGGGGCTGACGGCTACACCTTC. This sequence encodes CAIMMGADGYTF.

The genes are TRBV18 and TRBJ2-1; D gene uncertain. Looked up from germline, CDR1 is KGHSH and CDR2 is LQKENI. CDR3 length: 16 amino acids. Trimming stripped 4 bases from V and 5 bases from J, with 18 bases between. The chain's CDR3 is CASSLVLLGSDNEQFF. CDR3 sequence (DNA): TGTGCCAGCTCACTCGTTCTTCTCGGTAGTGACAATGAGCAGTTCTTC.

This clonotype was observed many times. V and J are TRBV7-9 and TRBJ2-3, with 9 nucleotides matching TRBD2. The V gene end was trimmed by 2 bases and the J gene end by 2 bases; junction bases not matched to a gene: 2. The CDR3 is 15 residues long. In germline, CDR1 is SEHNR, CDR2 FQNEAQ (reference sequence). The CDR3 here is CASSLLAGLTDTQYF. CDR3 DNA sequence: TGTGCCAGCAGCTTACTAGCGGGGCTCACAGATACGCAGTATTTT.

This clonotype came up a few times. V usage is TRBV4-1 and J usage is TRBJ1-1; D is unclear. Germline assignment: CDR1 MGHRA and CDR2 YSYEKL. The V and J ends lost 4 bases and 1 base respectively, with 16 bases between them. The CDR3 length is 16 residues. DNA of the CDR3: TGCGCCAGCAGCCCGAGAACTGGTTTTCAGAACACTGAAGCTTTCTTT. It translates to CASSPRTGFQNTEAFF.

The chain employs TRBV28 and TRBJ2-3; 10 bases agree with TRBD2. V lost 5 bases and J lost 1; bases outside the gene matches: 9. The CDR3 length is 17 residues. Germline CDR1 reads MDHEN; CDR2 reads SYDVKM. The CDR3 nucleotides read TGTGCCAGCAGTCCCACTCCCGGGACTAGCGGCACAGATACGCAGTATTTT. Its translation: CASSPTPGTSGTDTQYF. Full variable domain (missing parts from reference TRBV28 and TRBJ2-3): DVKVTQSSRYLVKRTGEKVFLECVQDMDHENMFWYRQDPGLGLRLIYFSYDVKMKEKGDIPEGYSVSREKKERFSLILESASTNQTSMYLCASSPTPGTSGTDTQYFGPGTRLTVL.

The V and J genes are TRBV27 and TRBJ2-3; D is perhaps TRBD1 (6 bases). The length of the CDR3 is 15 residues. Trimming shortened V by 10 bases and J by 2 bases, and 19 bases separated the two germline ends. The V gene's germline CDR1 is MNHEY and CDR2 SMNVEV (reference sequence). The CDR3: CATTAGVGYTDTQYF. CDR3 nucleotide sequence: TGTGCCACAACCGCAGGGGTGGGTTACACAGATACGCAGTATTTT.

This clonotype has more than one count but fewer than ten. The chain employs TRBV11-2 and TRBJ2-5; tentative D call: TRBD1 (6 bases). Deletions cut 7 bases from V and 1 base from J, with 16 bases between. This CDR3 is 15 amino acids long. In germline, CDR1 is SGHAT, CDR2 FQNNGV. The CDR3 sequence is CASTPLGGAQETQYF. CDR3 bases: TGTGCCAGCACCCCCTTAGGGGGAGCCCAAGAGACCCAGTACTTC. Supplemented by reference TRBV11-2 and TRBJ2-5, the full variable domain reads EAGVAQSPRYKIIEKRQSVAFWCNPISGHATLYWYQQILGQGPKLLIQFQNNGVVDDSQLPKDRFSAERLKGVDSTLKIQPAKLEDSAVYLCASTPLGGAQETQYFGPGTRLLVL.

This clonotype turned up a few times. CDR3 sequence (DNA): TGTGCCAGCAGCCAAGATATTGATAGCGGGGGATCTCGCAAGTTCTTC. Amino acids: CASSQDIDSGGSRKFF. The V and J genes are TRBV4-2 and TRBJ2-1; 9 bases line up with TRBD2. Per the germline V gene, CDR1 is LGHNA and CDR2 is YNFKEQ. This CDR3 region has 16 residues. The V segment lost 0 bases and the J segment 14 bases; nucleotides outside the gene matches: 14.

The chain links TRBV2 to TRBJ2-1, with unresolved D. Between the trimmed V and J ends, which lost 6 bases and 8 bases, there was a span of 17 bases. The germline V gene has CDR1 SNHLY and CDR2 FYNNEI. The CDR3 totals 14 residues. CDR3 amino acids: CASRPPASFDEQFF. The CDR3 nucleotides read TGTGCCAGCAGACCCCCGGCCAGTTTCGATGAGCAGTTCTTC.

The V call is TRBV28, the J call TRBJ2-1, with D possibly being TRBD2 (6 bases). V gave up 8 bases and J gave up 1 base, with 21 bases separating them. The CDR3 runs 17 residues. CDR1 and CDR2 from the germline V gene are MDHEN and SYDVKM. The CDR3 DNA sequence: TGTGCCAGCCATGAGGCCTGGGGGGTAGGGTCCTACAATGAGCAGTTCTTC. The encoded protein is CASHEAWGVGSYNEQFF. Supplemented by reference TRBV28 and TRBJ2-1, the full variable domain reads DVKVTQSSRYLVKRTGEKVFLECVQDMDHENMFWYRQDPGLGLRLIYFSYDVKMKEKGDIPEGYSVSREKKERFSLILESASTNQTSMYLCASHEAWGVGSYNEQFFGPGTRLTVL.

There are a few counts of this clonotype. V and J are TRBV4-2 and TRBJ1-5; no firm D call. The CDR3 contains 14 residues. Between the trimmed V and J ends, which lost 1 base and 5 bases, there was a span of 9 bases. Germline CDR1 LGHNA, CDR2 YNFKEQ. CDR3 nucleotide sequence: TGTGCCAGCAGCCAAGGGTTCGGATATCAGCCCCAGCATTTT. This sequence encodes CASSQGFGYQPQHF.

The chain links TRBV10-3 to TRBJ2-7, with D perhaps given as TRBD1 or TRBD2 (5 bases each). The germline V and J ends were trimmed by 8 bases and 3 bases, with 14 bases remaining between them. This CDR3 contains 13 residues. Germline CDR1 and CDR2: ENHRY and SYGVKD. The CDR3 DNA reads as TGTGCCATCGGGGGTCCAGAGGTCTACGAGCAGTACTTC. Translated: CAIGGPEVYEQYF.

A single count supports this clonotype. V usage is TRBV29-1 and J usage is TRBJ2-7, with a weak D call TRBD2 (6 bases). Per germline, CDR1 SQVTM and CDR2 ANQGSEA. Trimming took off 6 bases at V and 6 bases at J, with 15 bases between the two ends. The CDR3 loop spans 12 amino acids. The CDR3 bases are TGCAGCGTGGGCCCTCAGGGAGGCGAGCAGTACTTC. It encodes CSVGPQGGEQYF.

This rearrangement joins TRBV5-1 to TRBJ2-2, with D unclear. The V gene lost 2 bases and the J gene lost 5 bases, with 13 bases spanning the gap. CDR1 SGHRS and CDR2 YFSETQ come from the germline V gene. This CDR3 region has 15 residues. CDR3 sequence: CASSFNQFTTGELFF. The CDR3 DNA sequence: TGCGCCAGCAGCTTTAACCAATTTACAACCGGGGAGCTGTTTTTT.